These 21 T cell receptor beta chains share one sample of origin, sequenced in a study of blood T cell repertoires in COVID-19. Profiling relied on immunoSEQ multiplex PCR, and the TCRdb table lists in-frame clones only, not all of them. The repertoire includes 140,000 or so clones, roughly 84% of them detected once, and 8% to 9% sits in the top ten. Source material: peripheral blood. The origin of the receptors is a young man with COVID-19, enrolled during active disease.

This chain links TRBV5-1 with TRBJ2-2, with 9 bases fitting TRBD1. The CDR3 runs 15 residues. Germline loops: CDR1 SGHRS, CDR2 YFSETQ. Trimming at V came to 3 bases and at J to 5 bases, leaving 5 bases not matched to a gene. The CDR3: CASSSQGAGTGELFF. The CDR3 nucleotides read TGCGCCAGCAGCTCACAGGGGGCTGGAACCGGGGAGCTGTTTTTT. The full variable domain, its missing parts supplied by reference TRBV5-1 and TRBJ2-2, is KAGVTQTPRYLIKTRGQQVTLSCSPISGHRSVSWYQQTPGQGLQFLFEYFSETQRNKGNFPGRFSGRQFSNSRSEMNVSTLELGDSALYLCASSSQGAGTGELFFGEGSRLTVL.

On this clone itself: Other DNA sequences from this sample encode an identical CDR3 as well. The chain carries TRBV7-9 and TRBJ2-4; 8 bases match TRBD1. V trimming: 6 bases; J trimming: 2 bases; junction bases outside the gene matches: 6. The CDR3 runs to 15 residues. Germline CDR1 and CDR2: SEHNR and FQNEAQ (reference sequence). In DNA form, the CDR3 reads TGTGCCAGCAGTCCCACAGGGGGGACCAAAAACATTCAGTACTTC. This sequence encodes CASSPTGGTKNIQYF.

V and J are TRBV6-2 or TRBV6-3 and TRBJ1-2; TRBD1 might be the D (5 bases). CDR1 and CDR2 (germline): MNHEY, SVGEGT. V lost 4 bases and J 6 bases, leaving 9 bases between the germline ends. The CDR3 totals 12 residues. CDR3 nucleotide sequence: TGTGCCAGCAGTTCATCAGGGAATGGCTACACCTTC. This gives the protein CASSSSGNGYTF.

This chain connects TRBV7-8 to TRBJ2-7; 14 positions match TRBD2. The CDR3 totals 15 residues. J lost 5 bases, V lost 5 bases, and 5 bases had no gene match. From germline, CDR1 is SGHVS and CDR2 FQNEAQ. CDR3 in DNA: TGTGCCAGCAGCAAAGGGACTAGCGGGAGAGACGAGCAGTACTTC. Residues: CASSKGTSGRDEQYF.

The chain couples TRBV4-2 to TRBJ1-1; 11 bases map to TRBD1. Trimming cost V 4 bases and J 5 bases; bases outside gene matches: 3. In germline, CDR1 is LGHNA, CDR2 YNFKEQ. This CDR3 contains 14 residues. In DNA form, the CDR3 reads TGTGCCAGCAGCCCGGACAGGGGGCGAACTGAAGCTTTCTTT. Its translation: CASSPDRGRTEAFF.

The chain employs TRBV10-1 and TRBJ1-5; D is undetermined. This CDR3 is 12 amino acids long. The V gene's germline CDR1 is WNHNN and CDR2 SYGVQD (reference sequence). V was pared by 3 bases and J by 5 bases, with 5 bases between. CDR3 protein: CASSDNHQPQHF. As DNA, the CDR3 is TGCGCCAGCAGTGACAATCATCAGCCCCAGCATTTT.

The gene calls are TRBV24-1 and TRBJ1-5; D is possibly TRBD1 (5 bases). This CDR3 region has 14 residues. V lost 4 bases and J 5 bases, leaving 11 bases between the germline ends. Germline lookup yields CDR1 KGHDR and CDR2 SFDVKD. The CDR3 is CATSESGDYQPQHF. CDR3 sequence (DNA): TGTGCCACCAGTGAATCGGGGGACTATCAGCCCCAGCATTTT.

The CDR3 here is CASSQLGTGGYYGYTF. CDR3 DNA: TGCGCCAGCAGCCAACTCGGGACAGGGGGTTATTATGGCTACACCTTC. The chain uses TRBV4-1 and TRBJ1-2; 11 bases fit TRBD1. The trim removed 2 bases at V and 5 bases at J, leaving 7 bases unmatched. The CDR3 contains 16 residues. Germline V gene data show CDR1 as MGHRA and CDR2 as YSYEKL.

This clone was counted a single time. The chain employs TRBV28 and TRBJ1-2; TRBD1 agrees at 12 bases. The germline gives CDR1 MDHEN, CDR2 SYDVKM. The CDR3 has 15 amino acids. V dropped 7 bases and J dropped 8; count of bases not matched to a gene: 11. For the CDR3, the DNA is TGTGCCAGCAAGCTACCGGGACAGGGGGCGCCGGGCTACACCTTC. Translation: CASKLPGQGAPGYTF.

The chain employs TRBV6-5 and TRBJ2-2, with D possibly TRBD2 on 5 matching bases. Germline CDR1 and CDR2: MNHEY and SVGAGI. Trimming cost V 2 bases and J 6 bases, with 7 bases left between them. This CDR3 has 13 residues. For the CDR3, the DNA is TGTGCCAGCAGTTACCCGGGGTCCGGGGAGCTGTTTTTT. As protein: CASSYPGSGELFF.

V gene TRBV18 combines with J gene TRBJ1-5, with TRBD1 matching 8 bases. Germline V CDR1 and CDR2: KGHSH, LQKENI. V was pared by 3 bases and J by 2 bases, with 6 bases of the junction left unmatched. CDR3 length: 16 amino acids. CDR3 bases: TGTGCCAGCTCACCCTCTCAGGGGGCCCGCAATCAGCCCCAGCATTTT. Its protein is CASSPSQGARNQPQHF.

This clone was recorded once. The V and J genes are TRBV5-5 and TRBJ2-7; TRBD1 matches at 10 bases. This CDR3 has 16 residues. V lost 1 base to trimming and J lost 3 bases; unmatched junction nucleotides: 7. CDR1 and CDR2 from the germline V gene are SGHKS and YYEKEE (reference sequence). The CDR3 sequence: CASSLHPGTGVYEQYF. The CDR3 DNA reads TGTGCCAGCAGCTTGCATCCCGGGACAGGGGTCTACGAGCAGTACTTC.

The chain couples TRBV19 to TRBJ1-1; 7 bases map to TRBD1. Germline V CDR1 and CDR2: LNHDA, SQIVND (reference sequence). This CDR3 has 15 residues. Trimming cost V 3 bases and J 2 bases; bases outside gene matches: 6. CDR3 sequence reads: CASSISGQSNTEAFF. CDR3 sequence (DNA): TGTGCCAGTAGTATCTCGGGACAGTCAAACACTGAAGCTTTCTTT.

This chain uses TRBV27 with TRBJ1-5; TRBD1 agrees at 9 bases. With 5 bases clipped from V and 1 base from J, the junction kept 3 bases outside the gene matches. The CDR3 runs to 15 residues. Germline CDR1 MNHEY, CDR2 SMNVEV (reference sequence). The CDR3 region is CASSAGTGSNQPQHF. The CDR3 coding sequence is TGTGCCAGCAGTGCCGGGACAGGGAGCAATCAGCCCCAGCATTTT.

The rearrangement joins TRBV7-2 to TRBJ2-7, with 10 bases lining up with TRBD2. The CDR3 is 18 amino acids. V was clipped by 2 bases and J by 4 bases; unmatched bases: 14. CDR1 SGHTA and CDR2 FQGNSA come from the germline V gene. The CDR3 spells CASSLSAGGSVFWYEQYF. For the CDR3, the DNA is TGTGCCAGCAGCTTATCAGCGGGAGGGTCCGTCTTCTGGTACGAGCAGTACTTC.

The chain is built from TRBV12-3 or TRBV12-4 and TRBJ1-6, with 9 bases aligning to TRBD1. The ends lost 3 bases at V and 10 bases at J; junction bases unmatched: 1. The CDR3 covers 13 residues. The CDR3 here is CASSLGQGSPLHF. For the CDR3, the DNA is TGTGCCAGCAGTTTGGGACAGGGATCACCCCTCCACTTT.

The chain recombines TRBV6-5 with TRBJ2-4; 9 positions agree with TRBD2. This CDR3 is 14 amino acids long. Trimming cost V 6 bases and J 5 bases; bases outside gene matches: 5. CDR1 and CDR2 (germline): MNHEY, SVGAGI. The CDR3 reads CASSRTSAENIQYF. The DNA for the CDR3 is TGTGCCAGCAGCCGGACTAGCGCCGAAAACATTCAGTACTTC.

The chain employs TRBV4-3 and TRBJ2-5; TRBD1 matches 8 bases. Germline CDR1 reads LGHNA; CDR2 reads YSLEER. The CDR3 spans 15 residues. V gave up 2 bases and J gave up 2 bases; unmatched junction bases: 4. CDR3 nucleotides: TGCGCCAGCAGCCAAAACAGGGGGAATCAAGAGACCCAGTACTTC. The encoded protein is CASSQNRGNQETQYF.

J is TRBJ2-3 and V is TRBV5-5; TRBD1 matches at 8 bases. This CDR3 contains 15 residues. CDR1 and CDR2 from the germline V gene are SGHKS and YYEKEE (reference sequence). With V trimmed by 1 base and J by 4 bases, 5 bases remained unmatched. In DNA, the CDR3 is TGTGCCAGCAGCTTGACCGGGACAGGATCAGATACGCAGTATTTT. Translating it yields CASSLTGTGSDTQYF.

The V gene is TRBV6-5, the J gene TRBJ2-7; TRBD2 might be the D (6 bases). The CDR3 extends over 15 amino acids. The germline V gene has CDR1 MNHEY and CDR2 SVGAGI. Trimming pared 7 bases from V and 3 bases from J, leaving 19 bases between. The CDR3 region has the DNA TGTGCCAGCACCCCATCCGGAGGGGTTATCTACGAGCAGTACTTC. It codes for CASTPSGGVIYEQYF.

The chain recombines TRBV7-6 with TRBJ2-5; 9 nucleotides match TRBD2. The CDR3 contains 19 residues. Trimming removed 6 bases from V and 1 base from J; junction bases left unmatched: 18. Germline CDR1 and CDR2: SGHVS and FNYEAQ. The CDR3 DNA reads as TGTGCCAGCAGAAAGACGGCAAGCCCGGGACTAGCCACCCAAGAGACCCAGTACTTC. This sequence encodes CASRKTASPGLATQETQYF.